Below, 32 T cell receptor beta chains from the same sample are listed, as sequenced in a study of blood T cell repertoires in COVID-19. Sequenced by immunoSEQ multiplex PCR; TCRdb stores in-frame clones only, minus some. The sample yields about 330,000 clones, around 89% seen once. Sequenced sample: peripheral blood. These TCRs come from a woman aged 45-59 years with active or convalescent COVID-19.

The CDR3 sequence is CASSRDRGRDGYTF. CDR3 DNA: TGTGCCAGCAGTCGGGACAGGGGGCGCGATGGCTACACCTTC. This sequence joins TRBV27 and TRBJ1-2, with 12 bases that match TRBD1. Germline V CDR1 and CDR2: MNHEY, SMNVEV (reference sequence). The CDR3 loop spans 14 amino acids. With 5 bases clipped from V and 6 bases from J, the junction kept 4 bases outside the gene matches.

The CDR3: CASIWAGDNTEAFF. CDR3 coding DNA: TGTGCCAGCATATGGGCAGGCGATAACACTGAAGCTTTCTTT. The V and J genes are TRBV2 and TRBJ1-1, with D uncertain. CDR1 is SNHLY, CDR2 FYNNEI, per germline. V lost 7 bases to trimming and J lost 2 bases, with 14 bases between them. The CDR3 is 14 residues long. Complete variable domain (other parts from reference TRBV2 and TRBJ1-1): EPEVTQTPSHQVTQMGQEVILRCVPISNHLYFYWYRQILGQKVEFLVSFYNNEISEKSEIFDDQFSVERPDGSNFTLKIRSTKLEDSAMYFCASIWAGDNTEAFFGQGTRLTVV.

Written as DNA, the CDR3 is TGTGCCAGCAGTGAAGAAGGGGGCTACGAGCAGTACTTC. It codes for CASSEEGGYEQYF. The genes are TRBV6-4 and TRBJ2-7, with D possibly being TRBD1 (6 bases). This CDR3 has 13 amino acids. Trimming cost V 3 bases and J 3 bases, with 9 bases left between them. Germline-derived CDR1 and CDR2 are MRHNA and SNTAGT.

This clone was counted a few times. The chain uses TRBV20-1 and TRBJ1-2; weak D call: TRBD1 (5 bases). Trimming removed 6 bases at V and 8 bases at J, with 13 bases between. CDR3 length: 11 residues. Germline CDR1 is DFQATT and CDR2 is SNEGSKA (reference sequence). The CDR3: CSAHGAGGYTF. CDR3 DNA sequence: TGCAGTGCCCATGGGGCAGGGGGCTACACCTTC.

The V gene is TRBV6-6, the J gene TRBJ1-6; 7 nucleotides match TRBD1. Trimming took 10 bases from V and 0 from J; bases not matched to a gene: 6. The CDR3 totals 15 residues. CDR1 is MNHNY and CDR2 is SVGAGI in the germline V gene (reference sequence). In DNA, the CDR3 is TGTGCCATGAGGACAGGTAGCTCCTATAATTCACCCCTCCACTTT. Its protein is CAMRTGSSYNSPLHF.

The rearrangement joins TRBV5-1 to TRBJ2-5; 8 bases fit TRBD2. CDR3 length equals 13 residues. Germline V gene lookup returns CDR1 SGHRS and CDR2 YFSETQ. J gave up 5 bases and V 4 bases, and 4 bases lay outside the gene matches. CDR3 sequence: CASSPRLAETQYF. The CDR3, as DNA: TGCGCCAGCAGCCCCCGACTAGCGGAGACCCAGTACTTC.

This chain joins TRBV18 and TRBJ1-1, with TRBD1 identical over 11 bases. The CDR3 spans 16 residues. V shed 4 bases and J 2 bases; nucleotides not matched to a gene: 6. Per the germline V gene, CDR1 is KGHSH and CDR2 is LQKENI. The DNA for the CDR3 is TGTGCCAGCTCACTAGGGACAGGGGGGATAAACACTGAAGCTTTCTTT. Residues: CASSLGTGGINTEAFF.

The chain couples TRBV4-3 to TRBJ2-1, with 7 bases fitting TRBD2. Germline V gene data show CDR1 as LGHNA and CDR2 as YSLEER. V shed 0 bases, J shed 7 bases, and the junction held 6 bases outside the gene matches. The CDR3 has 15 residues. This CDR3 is CASSQDRWGGNEQFF. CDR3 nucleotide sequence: TGCGCCAGCAGCCAAGATAGGTGGGGAGGGAATGAGCAGTTCTTC.

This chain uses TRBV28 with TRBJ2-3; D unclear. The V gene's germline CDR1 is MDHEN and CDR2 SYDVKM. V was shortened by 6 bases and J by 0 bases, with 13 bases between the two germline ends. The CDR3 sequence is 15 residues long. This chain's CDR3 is CASRLLPSSTDTQYF. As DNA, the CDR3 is TGTGCCAGCAGACTATTACCCTCTAGCACAGATACGCAGTATTTT.

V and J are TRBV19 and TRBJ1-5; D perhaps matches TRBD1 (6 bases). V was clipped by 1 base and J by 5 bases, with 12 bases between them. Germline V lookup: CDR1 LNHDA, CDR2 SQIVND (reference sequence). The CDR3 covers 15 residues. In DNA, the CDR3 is TGTGCCAGTAGTATAGCTACAGGGTCCTATCAGCCCCAGCATTTT. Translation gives CASSIATGSYQPQHF.

CDR3 loop: CASSGPLAVSNTGELFF. The CDR3 DNA reads as TGTGCCAGCAGTGGACCTCTAGCGGTTTCGAACACCGGGGAGCTGTTTTTT. The chain couples TRBV2 to TRBJ2-2, with 7 nucleotides matching TRBD2. This CDR3 has 17 residues. The trim removed 4 bases at V and 0 bases at J, leaving 8 bases unmatched. CDR1 and CDR2 from the germline V gene are SNHLY and FYNNEI. Looking up the rest from reference TRBV2 and TRBJ2-2 gives the full variable domain: EPEVTQTPSHQVTQMGQEVILRCVPISNHLYFYWYRQILGQKVEFLVSFYNNEISEKSEIFDDQFSVERPDGSNFTLKIRSTKLEDSAMYFCASSGPLAVSNTGELFFGEGSRLTVL.

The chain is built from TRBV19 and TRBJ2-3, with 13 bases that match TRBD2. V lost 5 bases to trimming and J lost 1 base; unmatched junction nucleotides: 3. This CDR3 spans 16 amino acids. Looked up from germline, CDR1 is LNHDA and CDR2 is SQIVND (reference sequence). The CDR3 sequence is CASSYGLAGGTDTQYF. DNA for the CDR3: TGTGCCAGTAGTTACGGACTAGCGGGAGGCACAGATACGCAGTATTTT.

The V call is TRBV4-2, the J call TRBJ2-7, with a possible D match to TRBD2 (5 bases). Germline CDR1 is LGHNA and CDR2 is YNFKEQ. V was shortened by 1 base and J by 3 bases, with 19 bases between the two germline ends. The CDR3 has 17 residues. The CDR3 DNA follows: TGTGCCAGCAGCCAAGTCCCCCACAGCGGTAGCCTCTACGAGCAGTACTTC. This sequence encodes CASSQVPHSGSLYEQYF.

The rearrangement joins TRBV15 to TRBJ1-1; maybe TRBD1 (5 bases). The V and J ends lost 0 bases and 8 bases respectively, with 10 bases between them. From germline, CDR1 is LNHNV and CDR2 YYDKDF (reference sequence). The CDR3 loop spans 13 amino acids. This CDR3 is CATSRDPAGEAFF. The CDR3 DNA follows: TGTGCCACCAGCAGAGATCCGGCAGGGGAAGCTTTCTTT.

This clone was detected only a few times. The CDR3 is CASSLQDRVLSTNEKLFF. DNA for the CDR3: TGTGCCAGCAGCTTGCAGGACAGGGTTTTATCAACTAATGAAAAACTGTTTTTT. The chain carries TRBV5-5 and TRBJ1-4; 8 bases are shared with TRBD1. Germline-derived CDR1 and CDR2 are SGHKS and YYEKEE (reference sequence). This CDR3 has 18 amino acids. Trimming at V came to 1 base and at J to 0 bases, leaving 8 bases not matched to a gene. Combining the CDR3 with reference TRBV5-5 and TRBJ1-4 gives the whole variable domain DAGVTQSPTHLIKTRGQQVTLRCSPISGHKSVSWYQQVLGQGPQFIFQYYEKEERGRGNFPDRFSARQFPNYSSELNVNALLLGDSALYLCASSLQDRVLSTNEKLFFGSGTQLSVL.

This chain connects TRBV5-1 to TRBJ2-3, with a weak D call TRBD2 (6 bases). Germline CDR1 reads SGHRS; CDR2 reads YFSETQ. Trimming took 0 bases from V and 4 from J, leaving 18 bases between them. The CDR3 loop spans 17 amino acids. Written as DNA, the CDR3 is TGCGCCAGCAGCTTGGCCCCTAGCGACACTTCGGCAGATACGCAGTATTTT. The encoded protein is CASSLAPSDTSADTQYF.

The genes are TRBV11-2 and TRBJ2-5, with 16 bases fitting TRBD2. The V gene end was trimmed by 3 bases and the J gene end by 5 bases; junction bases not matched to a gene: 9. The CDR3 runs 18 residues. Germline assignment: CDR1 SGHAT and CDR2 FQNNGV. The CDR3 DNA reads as TGTGCCAGCAGCTTGGGACTAGCGGGAGGGCCGCGCGGGGAGACCCAGTACTTC. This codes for CASSLGLAGGPRGETQYF. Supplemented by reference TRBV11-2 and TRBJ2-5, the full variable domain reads EAGVAQSPRYKIIEKRQSVAFWCNPISGHATLYWYQQILGQGPKLLIQFQNNGVVDDSQLPKDRFSAERLKGVDSTLKIQPAKLEDSAVYLCASSLGLAGGPRGETQYFGPGTRLLVL.

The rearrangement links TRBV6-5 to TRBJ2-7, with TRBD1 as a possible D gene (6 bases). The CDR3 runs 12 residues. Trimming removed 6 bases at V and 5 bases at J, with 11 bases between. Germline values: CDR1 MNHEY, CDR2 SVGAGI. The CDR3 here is CASRQGSNEQYF. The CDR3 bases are TGTGCCAGCAGGCAGGGGTCGAACGAGCAGTACTTC.

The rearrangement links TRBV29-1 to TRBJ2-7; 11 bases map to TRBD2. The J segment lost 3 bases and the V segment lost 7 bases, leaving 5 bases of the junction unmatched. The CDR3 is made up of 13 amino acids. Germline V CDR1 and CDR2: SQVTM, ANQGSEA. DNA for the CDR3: TGCAGCGGCGTAGCGGGAGGGAACTACGAGCAGTACTTC. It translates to CSGVAGGNYEQYF.

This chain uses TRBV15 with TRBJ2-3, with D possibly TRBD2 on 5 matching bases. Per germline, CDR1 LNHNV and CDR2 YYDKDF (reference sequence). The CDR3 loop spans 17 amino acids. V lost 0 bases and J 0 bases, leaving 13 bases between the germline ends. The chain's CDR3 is CATSRDGGSASTDTQYF. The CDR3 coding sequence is TGTGCCACCAGCAGAGATGGAGGTAGCGCCAGCACAGATACGCAGTATTTT.

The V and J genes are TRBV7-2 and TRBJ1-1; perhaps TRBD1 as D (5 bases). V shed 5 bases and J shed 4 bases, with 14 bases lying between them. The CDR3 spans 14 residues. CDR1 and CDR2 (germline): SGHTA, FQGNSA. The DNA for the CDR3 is TGTGCCAGCAGCCCCCAGGGTGGAAGCACTGAAGCTTTCTTT. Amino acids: CASSPQGGSTEAFF.

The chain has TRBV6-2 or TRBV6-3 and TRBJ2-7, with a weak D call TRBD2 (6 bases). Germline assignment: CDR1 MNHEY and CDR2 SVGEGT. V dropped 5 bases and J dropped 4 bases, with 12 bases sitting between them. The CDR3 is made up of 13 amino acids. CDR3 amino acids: CASSQSGVYEQYF. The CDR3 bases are TGTGCCAGCAGTCAGTCGGGGGTTTACGAGCAGTACTTC.

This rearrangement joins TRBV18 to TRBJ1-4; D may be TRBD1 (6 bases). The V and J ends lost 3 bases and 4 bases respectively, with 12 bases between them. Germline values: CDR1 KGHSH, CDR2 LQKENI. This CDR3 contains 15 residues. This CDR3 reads CASSPLGTINEKLFF. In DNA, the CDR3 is TGTGCCAGCTCACCTCTCGGGACAATTAATGAAAAACTGTTTTTT.

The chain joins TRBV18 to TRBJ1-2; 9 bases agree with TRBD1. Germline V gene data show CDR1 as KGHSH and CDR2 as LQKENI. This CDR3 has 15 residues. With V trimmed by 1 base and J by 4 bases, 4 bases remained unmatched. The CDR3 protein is CASSPRQGDFYGYTF. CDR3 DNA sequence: TGTGCCAGCTCACCACGACAGGGGGATTTCTATGGCTACACCTTC.

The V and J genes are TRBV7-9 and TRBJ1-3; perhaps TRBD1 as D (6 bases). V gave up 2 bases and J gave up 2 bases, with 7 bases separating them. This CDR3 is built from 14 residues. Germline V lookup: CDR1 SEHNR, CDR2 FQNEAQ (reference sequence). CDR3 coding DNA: TGTGCCAGCAGCTTATCAGGGGCTGGAAACACCATATATTTT. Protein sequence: CASSLSGAGNTIYF.

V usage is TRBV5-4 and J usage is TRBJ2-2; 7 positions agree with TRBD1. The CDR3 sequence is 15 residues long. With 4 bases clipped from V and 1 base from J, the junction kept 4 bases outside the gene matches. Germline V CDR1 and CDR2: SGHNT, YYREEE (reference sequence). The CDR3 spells CASSPGQLNTGELFF. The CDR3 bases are TGTGCCAGCAGCCCGGGACAGTTGAACACCGGGGAGCTGTTTTTT.

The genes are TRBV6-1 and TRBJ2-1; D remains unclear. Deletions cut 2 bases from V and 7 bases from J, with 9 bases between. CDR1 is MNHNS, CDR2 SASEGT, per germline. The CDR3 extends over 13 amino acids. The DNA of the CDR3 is TGTGCCAGCAGTGAAATGCCAGTTAATGAGCAGTTCTTC. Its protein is CASSEMPVNEQFF.

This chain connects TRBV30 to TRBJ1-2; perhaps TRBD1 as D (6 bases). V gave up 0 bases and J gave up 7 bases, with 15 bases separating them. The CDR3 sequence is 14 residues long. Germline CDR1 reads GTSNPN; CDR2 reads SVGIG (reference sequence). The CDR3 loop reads CAWSVTRGAAGYTF. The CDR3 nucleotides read TGTGCCTGGAGTGTAACTCGGGGGGCGGCTGGCTACACCTTC.

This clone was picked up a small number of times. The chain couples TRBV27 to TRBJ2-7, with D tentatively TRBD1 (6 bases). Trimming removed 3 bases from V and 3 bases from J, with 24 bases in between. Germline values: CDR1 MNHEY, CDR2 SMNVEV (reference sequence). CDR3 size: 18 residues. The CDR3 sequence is CASSFLTDRTAPFYEQYF. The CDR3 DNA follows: TGTGCCAGCAGTTTTTTGACCGACCGGACAGCTCCTTTCTACGAGCAGTACTTC.

CDR3 nucleotide sequence: TGTGCCAGCTCTCAGGGGTTCAATCAGCCCCAGCATTTT. The encoded protein is CASSQGFNQPQHF. This rearrangement joins TRBV18 to TRBJ1-5; D possibly corresponds to TRBD1 (6 bases). V lost 6 bases and J lost 3, with 9 bases in between. The length of the CDR3 is 13 residues. Per germline, CDR1 KGHSH and CDR2 LQKENI.

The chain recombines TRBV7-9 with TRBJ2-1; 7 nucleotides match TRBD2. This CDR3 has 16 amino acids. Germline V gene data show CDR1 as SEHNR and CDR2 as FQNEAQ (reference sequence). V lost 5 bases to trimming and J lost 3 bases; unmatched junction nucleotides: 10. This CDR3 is CASSPSLGGFYNEQFF. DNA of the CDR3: TGTGCCAGCAGCCCATCCCTCGGGGGGTTCTACAATGAGCAGTTCTTC.

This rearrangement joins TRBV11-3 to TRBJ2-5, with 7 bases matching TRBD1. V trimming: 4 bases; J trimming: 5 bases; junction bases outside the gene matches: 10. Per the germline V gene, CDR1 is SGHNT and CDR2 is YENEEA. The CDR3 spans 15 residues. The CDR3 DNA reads TGTGCCAGCAGCTACCACTATACAGGGGTGGAGACCCAGTACTTC. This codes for CASSYHYTGVETQYF.